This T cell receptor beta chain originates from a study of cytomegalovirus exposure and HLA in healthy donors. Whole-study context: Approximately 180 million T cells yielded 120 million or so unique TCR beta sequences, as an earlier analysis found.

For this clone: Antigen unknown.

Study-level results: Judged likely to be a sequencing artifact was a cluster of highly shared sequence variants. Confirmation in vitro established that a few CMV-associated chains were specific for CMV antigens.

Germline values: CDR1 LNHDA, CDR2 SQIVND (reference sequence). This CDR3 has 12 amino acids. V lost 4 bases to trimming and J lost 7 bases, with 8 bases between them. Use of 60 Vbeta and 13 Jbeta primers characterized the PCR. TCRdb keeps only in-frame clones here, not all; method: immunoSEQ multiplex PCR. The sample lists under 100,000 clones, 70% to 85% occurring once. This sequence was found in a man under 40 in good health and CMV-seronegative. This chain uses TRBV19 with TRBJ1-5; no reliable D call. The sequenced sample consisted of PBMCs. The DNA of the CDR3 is TGTGCCAGTAGTAATTGGAGGCAGCCCCAGCATTTT. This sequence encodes CASSNWRQPQHF.